This T cell receptor (beta chain) originates from a study of T cell clonotyping in hematopoietic cell transplantation (dated by TCRdb to about 2021). The study in broad terms: The study collected 130 to 150 blood samples from under 45 consecutive transplant recipients and their related donors. Recruitment of patients ran from September 2015 to early 2017, and follow-up continued until late 2020 or until death.

What the study reported, not specific to this receptor: Sample size was limited, and cells were not sorted, so CD4 and CD8 repertoire contributions could not be separated. Only a small fraction of recipient repertoires overlapped donor repertoires, with over 95% appearing de novo at the given depth. After transplant, TCR diversity in recipients dropped, and pathologically expanded clonotypes increased progressively from day 30 to day 180. Donor and pretransplant recipient Inverse Simpson Index values predicted broader posttransplant TCR repertoire diversity.

From a lookup of the germline V gene, CDR1 and CDR2 are SNHLY and FYNNEI. There are 15 amino acids in the CDR3, from cysteine to phenylalanine inclusive. The DNA shown is the 45-base CDR3, in frame from base 1. V ends up 1 base short and J 11 bases short, with an unmatched junction base count of 6. TCR beta CDR3 regions were amplified from genomic DNA with the immunoSEQ assay, a bias-controlled multiplex PCR using V- and J-specific primers. In a second PCR step, a proprietary barcode and Illumina adapter sequences were attached to the CDR3 amplicons. An Illumina MiSeq instrument was used to sequence the CDR3 libraries. Per the original workflow: Export and quality control were handled in immunoSEQ Analyzer 3.0, while downstream analyses relied on R Bioconductor and Immunarch. Only productive rearrangements in the normalized downsampled data set went into calculating the repertoire metrics. In the normalized cohort, clonotypes with more than 5 templates were defined as pathologically expanded. The Inverse Simpson Index served as the measure of repertoire diversity. To capture all clonotypes, the CMV-specificity analyses were run on the non-normalized data set. TCRdb limited this immuneACCESS table to in-frame rearrangements with V and J called. A share of clones is missing; checked studies link under half to unresolved V genes, and the rest is unexplained. For V, J and clone size, that table is used; D and trimming come from the DNA. For this sample the table gives 15,000 to 20,000 clones, of which over 75% were detected only once. Clones ranked in the top ten supply 4.2% of the sample.

This clone was seen more than once but under ten times. Its antigen is currently not known. Per-base quality was not reported, and no clone a single base away is much larger than it. Explained via the paper, the time point label denotes: 100 days after allo-HCT. Blood samples were obtained from recipients approximately 28 days before transplant and at days 30, 100 and 180 after transplant. Using Nuclei Lysis Solution, genomic DNA was extracted from unfractionated peripheral blood mononuclear cells that were either fresh or cryopreserved. Material: PBMCs, obtained 100 days after allogeneic stem cell transplant. This chain is built from TRBV2 and TRBJ1-6; TRBD1 matches 9 bases in the middle. This sequence was found in a male patient aged 55 to 69 who had an allogeneic stem cell transplant from a related donor, so the T cells may come from the graft donor. Some clones in this sample may be carry-over from other donors' samples. The DNA sequence is TGTGCCAGCAGTGAAGACAGGGGGCGACTTACACCCCTCCACTTT. This yields the protein CASSEDRGRLTPLHF.